This TCR beta chain is from a study of cytomegalovirus exposure and HLA in healthy donors. On this clone itself: What it recognizes is unknown.

It was with 60 Vbeta and 13 Jbeta primers that the PCR ran. The protocol was immunoSEQ multiplex PCR, while the TCRdb copy is restricted to in-frame clones and leaves out a portion. This table has about 190,000 clones, over 70% appearing once. The germline V gene has CDR1 SQVTM and CDR2 ANQGSEA. This CDR3 has 13 amino acids. V was trimmed by 6 bases and J by 1 base, leaving 12 bases between them. Findings and limits, study-wide: Among TCR beta chains, those listed as cytomegalovirus-associated numbered over 150. Reports indicated that the classifier achieved high specificity and sensitivity in diagnosing cytomegalovirus status.

This sequence was found in a young woman in good health and CMV-seronegative. Material: PBMCs. The chain couples TRBV29-1 to TRBJ1-2; D possibly corresponds to TRBD1 (5 bases). The CDR3 sequence is CSVRQSYNYGYTF. DNA of the CDR3: TGCAGCGTCAGACAGAGTTATAACTATGGCTACACCTTC.